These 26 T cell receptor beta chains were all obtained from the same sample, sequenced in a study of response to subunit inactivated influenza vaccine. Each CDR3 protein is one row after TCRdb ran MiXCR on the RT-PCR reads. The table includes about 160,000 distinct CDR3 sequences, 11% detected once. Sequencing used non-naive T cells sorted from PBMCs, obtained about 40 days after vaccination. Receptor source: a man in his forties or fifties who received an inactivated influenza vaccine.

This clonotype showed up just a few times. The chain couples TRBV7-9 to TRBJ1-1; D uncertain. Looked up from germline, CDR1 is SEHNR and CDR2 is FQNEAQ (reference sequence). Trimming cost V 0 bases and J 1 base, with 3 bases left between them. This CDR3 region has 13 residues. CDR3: CASSLAANTEAFF. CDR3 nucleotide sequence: TGTGCCAGCAGCTTAGCGGCGAACACTGAAGCTTTCTTT.

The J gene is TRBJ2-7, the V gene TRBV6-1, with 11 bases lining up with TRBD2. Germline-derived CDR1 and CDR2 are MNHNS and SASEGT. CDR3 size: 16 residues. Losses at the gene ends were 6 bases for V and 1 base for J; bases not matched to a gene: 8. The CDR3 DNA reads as TGTGCCAGCAGAGGGACTAGCGGAAAGGTTTCCTACGAGCAGTACTTC. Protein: CASRGTSGKVSYEQYF.

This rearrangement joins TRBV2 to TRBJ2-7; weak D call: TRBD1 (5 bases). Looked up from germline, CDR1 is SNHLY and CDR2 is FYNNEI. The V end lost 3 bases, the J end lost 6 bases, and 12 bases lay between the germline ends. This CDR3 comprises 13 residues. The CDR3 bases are TGTGCCAGCAGTGATTGGGGCCTGGCCGAGCAGTACTTC. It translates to CASSDWGLAEQYF.

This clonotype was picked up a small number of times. For the CDR3, the DNA is TGTGCCAGCAGTTTCACGGGACGCGAGCAGTACTTC. It codes for CASSFTGREQYF. The chain has TRBV28 and TRBJ2-7; D tentatively fits TRBD1 or TRBD2 (5 bases each). Trimming removed 3 bases at V and 6 bases at J, with 9 bases between. The CDR3 is 12 amino acids. The germline V gene has CDR1 MDHEN and CDR2 SYDVKM.

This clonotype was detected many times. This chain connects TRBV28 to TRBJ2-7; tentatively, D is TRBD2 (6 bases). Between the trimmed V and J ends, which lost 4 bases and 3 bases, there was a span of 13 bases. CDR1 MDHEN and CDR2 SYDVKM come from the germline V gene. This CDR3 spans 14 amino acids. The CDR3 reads CASSSAGTFYEQYF. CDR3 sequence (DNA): TGTGCCAGCAGTTCGGCGGGGACCTTCTACGAGCAGTACTTC.

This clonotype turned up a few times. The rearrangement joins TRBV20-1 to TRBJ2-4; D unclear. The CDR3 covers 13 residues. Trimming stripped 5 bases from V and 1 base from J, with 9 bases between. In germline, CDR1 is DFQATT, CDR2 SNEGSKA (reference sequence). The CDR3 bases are TGCAGTGCTCAGACCAGGGCCAAAAACATTCAGTACTTC. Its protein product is CSAQTRAKNIQYF.

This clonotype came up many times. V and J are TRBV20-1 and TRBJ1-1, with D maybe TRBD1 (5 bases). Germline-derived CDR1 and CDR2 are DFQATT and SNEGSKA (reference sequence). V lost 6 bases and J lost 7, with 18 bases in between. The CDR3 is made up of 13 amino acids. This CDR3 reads CSASGTLRGEAFF. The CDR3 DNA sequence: TGCAGTGCCTCCGGTACCCTGAGGGGTGAAGCTTTCTTT.

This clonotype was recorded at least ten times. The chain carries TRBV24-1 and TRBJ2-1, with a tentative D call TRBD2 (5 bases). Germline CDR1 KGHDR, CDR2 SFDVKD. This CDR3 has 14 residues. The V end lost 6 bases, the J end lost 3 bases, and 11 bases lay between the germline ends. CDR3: CATSPSGRYNEQFF. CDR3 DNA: TGTGCCACCAGTCCCAGCGGACGCTACAATGAGCAGTTCTTC.

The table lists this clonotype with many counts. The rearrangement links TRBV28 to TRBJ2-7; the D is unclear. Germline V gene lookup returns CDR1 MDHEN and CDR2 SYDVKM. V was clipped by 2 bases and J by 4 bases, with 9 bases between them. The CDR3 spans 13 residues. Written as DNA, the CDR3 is TGTGCCAGCAGTTTAATGGAACGGTACGAGCAGTACTTC. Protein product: CASSLMERYEQYF.

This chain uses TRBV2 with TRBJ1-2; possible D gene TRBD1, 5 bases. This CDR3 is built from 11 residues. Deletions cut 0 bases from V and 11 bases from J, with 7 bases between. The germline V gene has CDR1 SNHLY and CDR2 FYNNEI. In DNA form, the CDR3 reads TGTGCCAGCAGTGAAGCCAGACAGTACACCTTC. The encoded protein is CASSEARQYTF. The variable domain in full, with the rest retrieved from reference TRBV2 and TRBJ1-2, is EPEVTQTPSHQVTQMGQEVILRCVPISNHLYFYWYRQILGQKVEFLVSFYNNEISEKSEIFDDQFSVERPDGSNFTLKIRSTKLEDSAMYFCASSEARQYTFGSGTRLTVV.

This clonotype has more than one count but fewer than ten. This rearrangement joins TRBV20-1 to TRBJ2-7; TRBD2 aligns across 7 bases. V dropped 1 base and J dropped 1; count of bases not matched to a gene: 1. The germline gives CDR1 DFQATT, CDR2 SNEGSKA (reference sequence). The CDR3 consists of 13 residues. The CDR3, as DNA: TGCAGTGCTAGAGTGGGGGGGTCCTACGAGCAGTACTTC. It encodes CSARVGGSYEQYF.

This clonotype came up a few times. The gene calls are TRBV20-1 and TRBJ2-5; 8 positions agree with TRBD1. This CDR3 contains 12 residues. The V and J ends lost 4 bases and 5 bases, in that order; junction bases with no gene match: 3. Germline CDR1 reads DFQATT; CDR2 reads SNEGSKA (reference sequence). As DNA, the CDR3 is TGCAGTGCTAAGGACAGGGTGGAGACCCAGTACTTC. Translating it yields CSAKDRVETQYF.

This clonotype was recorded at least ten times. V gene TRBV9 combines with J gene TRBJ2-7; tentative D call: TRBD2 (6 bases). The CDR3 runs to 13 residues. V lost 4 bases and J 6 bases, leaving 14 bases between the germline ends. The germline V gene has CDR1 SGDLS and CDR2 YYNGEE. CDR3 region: CASSTGTYGEQYF. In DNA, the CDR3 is TGTGCCAGCAGCACCGGGACTTATGGCGAGCAGTACTTC.

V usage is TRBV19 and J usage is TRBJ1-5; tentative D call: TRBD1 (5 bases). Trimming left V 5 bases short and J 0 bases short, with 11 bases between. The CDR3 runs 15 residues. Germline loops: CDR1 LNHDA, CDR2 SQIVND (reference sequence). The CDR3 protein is CASSARGTSNQPQHF. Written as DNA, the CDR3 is TGTGCCAGTAGTGCGCGGGGGACTAGCAATCAGCCCCAGCATTTT.

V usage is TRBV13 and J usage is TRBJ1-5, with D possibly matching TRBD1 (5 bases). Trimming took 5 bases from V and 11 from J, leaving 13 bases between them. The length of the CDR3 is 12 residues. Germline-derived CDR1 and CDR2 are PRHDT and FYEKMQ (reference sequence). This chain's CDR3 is CASSPETASQHF. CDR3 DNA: TGTGCCAGCAGCCCCGAGACAGCCTCCCAGCATTTT.

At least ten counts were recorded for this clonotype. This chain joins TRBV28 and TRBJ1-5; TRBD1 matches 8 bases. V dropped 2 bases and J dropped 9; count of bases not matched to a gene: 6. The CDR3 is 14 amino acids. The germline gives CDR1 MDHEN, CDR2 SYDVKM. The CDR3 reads CASSLPRGQLPQHF. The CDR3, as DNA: TGTGCCAGCAGTTTACCCAGGGGGCAACTGCCCCAGCATTTT.

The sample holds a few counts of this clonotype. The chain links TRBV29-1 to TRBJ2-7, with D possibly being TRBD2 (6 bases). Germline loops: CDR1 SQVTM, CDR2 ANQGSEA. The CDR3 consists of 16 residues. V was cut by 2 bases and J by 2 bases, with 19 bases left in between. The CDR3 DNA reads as TGCAGCGTTGAATTTGCGGGACGTCCGAACCCCTACGAGCAGTACTTC. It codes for CSVEFAGRPNPYEQYF.

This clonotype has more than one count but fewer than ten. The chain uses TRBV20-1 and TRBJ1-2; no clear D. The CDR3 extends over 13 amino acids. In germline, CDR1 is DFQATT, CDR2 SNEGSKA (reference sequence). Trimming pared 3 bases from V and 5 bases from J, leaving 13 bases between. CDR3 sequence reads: CSASPSGSYGYTF. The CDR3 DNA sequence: TGCAGTGCTAGTCCCTCCGGAAGTTATGGCTACACCTTC.

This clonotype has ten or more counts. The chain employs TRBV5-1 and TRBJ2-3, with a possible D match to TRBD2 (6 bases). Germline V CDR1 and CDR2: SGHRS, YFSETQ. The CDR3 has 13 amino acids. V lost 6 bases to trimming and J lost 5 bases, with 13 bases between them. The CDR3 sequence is CASTTSLQDTQYF. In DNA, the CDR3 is TGCGCCAGCACCACTAGCCTCCAAGATACGCAGTATTTT.

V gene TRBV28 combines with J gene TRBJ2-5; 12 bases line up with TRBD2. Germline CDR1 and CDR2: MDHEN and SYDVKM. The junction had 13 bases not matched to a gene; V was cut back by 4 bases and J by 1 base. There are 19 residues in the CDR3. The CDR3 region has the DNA TGTGCCAGCAGTTCCTATGGACTAGCGGGAATTAATCCCCAAGAGACCCAGTACTTC. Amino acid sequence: CASSSYGLAGINPQETQYF.

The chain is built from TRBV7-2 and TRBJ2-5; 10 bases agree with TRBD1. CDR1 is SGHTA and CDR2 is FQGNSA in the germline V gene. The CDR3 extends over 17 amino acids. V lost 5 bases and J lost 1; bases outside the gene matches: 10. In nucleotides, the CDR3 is TGTGCCAGCAGCAGACCAACCGGGACAGGGGCCCAAGAGACCCAGTACTTC. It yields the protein CASSRPTGTGAQETQYF.

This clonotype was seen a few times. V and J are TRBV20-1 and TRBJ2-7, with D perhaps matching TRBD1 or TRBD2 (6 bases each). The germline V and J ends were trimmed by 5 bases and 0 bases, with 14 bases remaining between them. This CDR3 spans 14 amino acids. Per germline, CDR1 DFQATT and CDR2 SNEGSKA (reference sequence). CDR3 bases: TGCAGTGCTGTGGGGGGCGGTAACTCCTACGAGCAGTACTTC. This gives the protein CSAVGGGNSYEQYF.

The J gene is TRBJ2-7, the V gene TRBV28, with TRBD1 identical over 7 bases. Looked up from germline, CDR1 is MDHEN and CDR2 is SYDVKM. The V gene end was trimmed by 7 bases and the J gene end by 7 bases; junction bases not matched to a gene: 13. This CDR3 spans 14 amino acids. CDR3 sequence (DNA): TGTGCCAGCAATTTGAGGACAGGTCGAAGGGAGCAGTACTTC. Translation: CASNLRTGRREQYF.

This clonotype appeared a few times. DNA for the CDR3: TGTGCCAGCAAACCAGGGGGCTCCTCCTACGAGCAGTACTTC. Its translation: CASKPGGSSYEQYF. The gene calls are TRBV7-9 and TRBJ2-7, with 8 bases that match TRBD1. Germline V lookup: CDR1 SEHNR, CDR2 FQNEAQ (reference sequence). The J segment lost 0 bases and the V segment lost 7 bases, leaving 5 bases of the junction unmatched. This CDR3 is 14 amino acids long.

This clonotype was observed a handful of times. Here the CDR3 reads CASSLGGRGLAGYTF. In DNA, the CDR3 is TGTGCCAGCAGCTTAGGCGGCAGGGGGCTAGCTGGCTACACCTTC. J is TRBJ1-2 and V is TRBV13; TRBD1 aligns across 8 bases. With V trimmed by 0 bases and J by 7 bases, 7 bases remained unmatched. The CDR3 is 15 amino acids. Germline V lookup: CDR1 PRHDT, CDR2 FYEKMQ (reference sequence).

The DNA for the CDR3 is TGTGCCACCAACGTACAGGGGGGAAACATTCAGTACTTC. It codes for CATNVQGGNIQYF. The chain joins TRBV15 to TRBJ2-4, with TRBD1 matching 8 bases. Germline assignment: CDR1 LNHNV and CDR2 YYDKDF (reference sequence). The CDR3 covers 13 residues. The J segment lost 6 bases and the V segment lost 7 bases, leaving 5 bases of the junction unmatched.